The TCR beta chain under discussion was sequenced for a study of blood T cell repertoires in COVID-19. Method: immunoSEQ multiplex PCR; TCRdb's copy keeps in-frame clones and lacks some. The sample lists about 100,000 clones, about 85% occurring once. Trimming cost V 4 bases and J 1 base, with 13 bases left between them. The length of the CDR3 is 15 residues. CDR1 is SGDLS, CDR2 YYNGEE, per germline. The sequence came from a human donor in a cohort sampled during active COVID-19. This chain links TRBV9 with TRBJ2-3; tentatively, D is TRBD2 (5 bases). Sequenced: peripheral blood. This CDR3 reads CASSPRGGGTDTQYF. As DNA, the CDR3 is TGTGCCAGCAGCCCCCGGGGTGGAGGCACAGATACGCAGTATTTT.